These T cell receptor beta chains were read from a single sample in a study of identical twins. TCRdb fed the 5' RACE reads into MiXCR, producing one record per CDR3 protein. The table lists roughly 1.6 million distinct CDR3 sequences, roughly 35% of them singletons. Sample: cord blood. The receptors stem from a newborn girl in good health. CDR3s include the opening cysteine and the closing phenylalanine or tryptophan. The D gene is left open where the match is weak. Rows give clone size only sometimes, using once, few, many, or a class for an expanded clone.

v_gene: TRBV20-1; j_gene: TRBJ1-1; abundance: few; d_gene: .; CDR3aa: CSARGGASTEAFF; CDR3nt: TGCAGTGCTAGAGGGGGGGCCTCAACTGAAGCTTTCTTT
v_gene: TRBV7-2; j_gene: TRBJ1-4; abundance: .; d_gene: .; CDR3aa: CASSWQNEKLFF; CDR3nt: TGTGCCAGCAGTTGGCAAAATGAAAAACTGTTTTTT
v_gene: TRBV18; j_gene: TRBJ1-1; abundance: .; d_gene: TRBD1; CDR3aa: CASSPQFGTGDTEAFF; CDR3nt: TGTGCCAGCTCACCACAATTCGGGACAGGGGACACTGAAGCTTTCTTT
v_gene: TRBV6-1; j_gene: TRBJ2-1; abundance: once; d_gene: .; CDR3aa: CSSRTAWGEQFF; CDR3nt: TGTTCCAGCAGGACCGCGTGGGGTGAGCAGTTCTTC
v_gene: TRBV4-1; j_gene: TRBJ1-5; abundance: many; d_gene: .; CDR3aa: CASSQDLVAQPQHF; CDR3nt: TGCGCCAGCAGCCAAGATTTGGTTGCTCAGCCCCAGCATTTT
v_gene: TRBV12-3/TRBV12-4; j_gene: TRBJ2-1; abundance: few; d_gene: TRBD2; CDR3aa: CASSYSSGRALYNEQFF; CDR3nt: TGTGCCAGCAGTTATTCTAGCGGGAGGGCCCTGTACAATGAGCAGTTCTTC
v_gene: TRBV4-1; j_gene: TRBJ2-7; abundance: few; d_gene: .; CDR3aa: CASSQEDWRDYEQYF; CDR3nt: TGCGCCAGCAGCCAAGAGGACTGGAGGGACTACGAGCAGTACTTC
v_gene: TRBV2; j_gene: TRBJ2-7; abundance: .; d_gene: .; CDR3aa: CASSQRQISYEQYF; CDR3nt: TGTGCCAGCAGCCAACGGCAAATCTCCTACGAGCAGTACTTC
v_gene: TRBV5-1; j_gene: TRBJ2-1; abundance: .; d_gene: TRBD2; CDR3aa: CASSLDVGGPGEQFF; CDR3nt: TGCGCCAGCAGCTTGGATGTGGGAGGGCCAGGTGAGCAGTTCTTC
v_gene: TRBV12-3/TRBV12-4; j_gene: TRBJ2-3; abundance: .; d_gene: TRBD2; CDR3aa: CASSFGGRAFSSTDTQYF; CDR3nt: TGTGCCAGCAGTTTCGGCGGGAGGGCCTTCTCTAGCACAGATACGCAGTATTTT
v_gene: TRBV7-9; j_gene: TRBJ2-1; abundance: .; d_gene: TRBD2; CDR3aa: CASSSRLARSDEQFF; CDR3nt: TGTGCCAGCAGCTCCCGACTAGCCCGCAGCGATGAGCAGTTCTTC